The clone carrying this T cell receptor (beta chain) was counted ten times or more. The antigen remains unidentified. The sequence runs out 3 residues before the end of the CDR3; the remainder is reconstructed from the germline J gene. The source of the sample is a study of T cell clonality in common variable immunodeficiency. Study outcomes and limitations: Common variable immunodeficiency TCR beta sequences reportedly had fewer deletions and N-nucleotide insertions.

The CDR3 is 20 residues long. The V gene's germline CDR1 is DFQATT and CDR2 SNEGSKA (reference sequence). J gave up 0 bases and V 0 bases, and 13 bases lay outside the gene matches. Data came from immunoSEQ multiplex PCR; TCRdb stores just in-frame clones and leaves some out. This sample has about 35,000 clones, each found more than once. The sequence was collected from a human donor with common variable immunodeficiency. Material for sequencing was peripheral blood mononuclear cells. The chain employs TRBV20-1 and TRBJ1-6; 8 nucleotides align to TRBD1. CDR3 sequence: CSARDFGQGTPSSYNSPLHF. CDR3 bases read: TGCAGTGCTAGAGATTTCGGACAGGGCACCCCTAGCTCCTATAATTCACCC.